This T cell receptor beta chain was sequenced during a study of CXCR3-negative and CXCR3-positive naive CD8 T cells. Study findings and constraints: Higher TRB CDR3 hydrophobicity marked CXCR3-positive naive cells relative to CXCR3-negative naive cells. TRBV-TRBJ usage was alike in naive CXCR3-negative and CXCR3-positive cells but differed in memory cells. Cryopreservation partially lowered CXCR3 expression, so most assays used fresh PBMCs.

Researchers prepared the TRB cDNA libraries using 5' RACE with UMI labels. For each CDR3 protein, TCRdb gives one entry from its re-call of the 5' RACE reads, without DNA. This table holds about 4,700 distinct CDR3 sequences. This CDR3 has 16 residues. Germline assignment: CDR1 LGHNA and CDR2 YNFKEQ. Every CD8+ T cell subset underwent triplicate sorting at under 350,000 cells apiece. Naive CD8+ T cells showed CD45RO-CCR7+CD27+CD95-. Comments on this clonotype: Its antigen remains unidentified.

Material for sequencing was naive CXCR3+ CD8+ T cells from blood. Subset denoted: CD45RO-CCR7+CD27+CD95- naive CD8+ T cells expressing CXCR3 (TNR3+). The chain uses TRBV4-2 and TRBJ2-2; TCRdb calls TRBD2, which cannot be checked without DNA. The receptor comes from a human donor in good health. Some clones in this sample may be carry-over from other donors' samples. The CDR3 loop reads CASSHPPDSYTGELFF.